This T cell receptor beta chain was recorded in a study of blood T cell repertoires in COVID-19. In the study overall: Whether acute or convalescent, the COVID-19 samples came from the United States, Italy and Spain.

The germline V gene has CDR1 SNHLY and CDR2 FYNNEI. CDR3 length: 17 amino acids. V lost 5 bases to trimming and J lost 6 bases; unmatched junction nucleotides: 15. This clone was seen a handful of times. As handled by the study authors: How many nucleated cells were present was estimated from reference gene primer amplification. Profiled with immunoSEQ multiplex PCR; TCRdb holds only in-frame clones, not every one. Clonal size and the V and J genes are those of that table, whereas D and trimming came from the DNA. The table lists about 220,000 clones, approximately 80% of them singletons, with 9.5% to 15% in the top ten.

Specimen: peripheral blood. The rearrangement uses TRBV2 and TRBJ1-4; the match to TRBD1 covers 7 bases. The TCR comes from a human donor in a cohort sampled during active COVID-19. The CDR3 sequence is CASSKDREEVVDEKLFF. In DNA form, the CDR3 reads TGTGCCAGCAGTAAAGACAGGGAAGAGGTAGTAGATGAAAAACTGTTTTTT.